This T cell receptor (beta chain) came from a study of molecular identifiers for immune sequencing clone quantification. This CDR3 is 15 amino acids long. The germline CDR1 and CDR2 sequences are SGDLS and YYNGEE. The V segment lost 3 bases and the J segment 2 bases; nucleotides outside the gene matches: 7. Concerning this clonotype itself: The conserved final phenylalanine or tryptophan is absent from the CDR3, which likely points to a read error.

TCRdb independently ran MiXCR on the PCR reads; one entry per CDR3 protein. The table shows under 600,000 distinct CDR3 sequences, with 20% to 25% occurring only once. Material: naive CD8+ T cells from blood, with Jurkat cell RNA spiked in. Indicated subset: FACS-sorted CD8+CD4-CCR7+CD45RA+ naive T cells. The chain carries TRBV9 and TRBJ2-7, with 8 bases aligning to TRBD2. This sequence originates from a human donor in good health. Some libraries in this study had Jurkat cell RNA spiked in. The chain's CDR3 is CASSASGSPAYEQYS. The DNA of the CDR3 is TGTGCCAGCAGCGCCAGCGGGAGTCCAGCCTACGAGCAGTACTCC.